Shown below are 23 T cell receptor beta chains from a single sample sequenced in a study of radiation and T cells in renal cell carcinoma. Time point here: baseline pretreatment blood. Stated treatment: 15 Gy SBRT to primary tumor, nephrectomy 4 weeks later. Clones were sequenced by immunoSEQ multiplex PCR, and TCRdb holds only the in-frame ones, with some missing. The sample holds 120,000 to 150,000 clones, 88% seen once. The source was blood, collected from a patient whose treatment included radiotherapy and nephrectomy. Source of these receptors: a woman between 70 and 85 years old with renal cell carcinoma.

This clone was counted only a few times. The V and J genes are TRBV7-2 and TRBJ2-5; D not certain. V was cut by 1 base and J by 4 bases, with 7 bases left in between. The germline CDR1 and CDR2 sequences are SGHTA and FQGNSA. The CDR3 extends over 13 amino acids. The DNA of the CDR3 is TGTGCCAGCAGCTTAGTAGGGCTAGAGACCCAGTACTTC. Translated: CASSLVGLETQYF. The entire variable domain, with the rest obtained from reference TRBV7-2 and TRBJ2-5, is as follows: GAGVSQSPSNKVTEKGKDVELRCDPISGHTALYWYRQSLGQGLEFLIYFQGNSAPDKSGLPSDRFSAERTGGSVSTLTIQRTQQEDSAVYLCASSLVGLETQYFGPGTRLLVL.

As DNA, the CDR3 is TGTGCCAGCAGCTTTACAGGGTTAATCTACGAGCAGTACTTC. This codes for CASSFTGLIYEQYF. The chain links TRBV11-3 to TRBJ2-7, with D possibly matching TRBD1 (6 bases). The CDR3 spans 14 residues. Trimming took off 3 bases at V and 3 bases at J, with 12 bases between the two ends. Germline CDR1 reads SGHNT; CDR2 reads YENEEA. Looking up the rest from reference TRBV11-3 and TRBJ2-7 gives the full variable domain: EAGVVQSPRYKIIEKKQPVAFWCNPISGHNTLYWYLQNLGQGPELLIRYENEEAVDDSQLPKDRFSAERLKGVDSTLKIQPAELGDSAVYLCASSFTGLIYEQYFGPGTRLTVT.

This clone has only one observation. The chain recombines TRBV19 with TRBJ1-5, with 10 bases that match TRBD1. Per germline, CDR1 LNHDA and CDR2 SQIVND (reference sequence). The CDR3 consists of 20 residues. V gave up 2 bases and J gave up 2 bases; unmatched junction bases: 15. CDR3 DNA sequence: TGTGCCAGTAGTATATATCCGGGACAGGGGACAACGTATGGCAATCAGCCCCAGCATTTT. It is translated as CASSIYPGQGTTYGNQPQHF.

The V call is TRBV29-1, the J call TRBJ2-7, with D maybe TRBD1 (5 bases). V was trimmed by 0 bases and J by 2 bases, leaving 5 bases between them. This CDR3 is 12 amino acids long. The germline V gene has CDR1 SQVTM and CDR2 ANQGSEA. The chain's CDR3 is CSVEEGPYEQYF. DNA for the CDR3: TGCAGCGTTGAAGAGGGGCCCTACGAGCAGTACTTC.

This rearrangement joins TRBV30 to TRBJ1-1; no firm D call. With 1 base removed from V and 1 base from J, the gap between germline ends came to 7 bases. The CDR3 is made up of 13 amino acids. From germline, CDR1 is GTSNPN and CDR2 SVGIG (reference sequence). CDR3 protein: CAWSGQTNTEAFF. Written as DNA, the CDR3 is TGTGCCTGGAGTGGGCAGACGAACACTGAAGCTTTCTTT.

The genes are TRBV2 and TRBJ2-3; D is ambiguous. The V gene lost 2 bases and the J gene lost 6 bases, with 6 bases spanning the gap. The CDR3 has 12 residues. The V gene's germline CDR1 is SNHLY and CDR2 FYNNEI. CDR3 coding DNA: TGTGCCAGCAGTGAAAGGCGGGATACGCAGTATTTT. Translated: CASSERRDTQYF.

The rearrangement uses TRBV9 and TRBJ2-3; D unclear. This CDR3 comprises 15 residues. Germline CDR1 reads SGDLS; CDR2 reads YYNGEE. V was clipped by 2 bases and J by 6 bases, with 16 bases between them. The CDR3 sequence is CASSVDVGIWDTQYF. The CDR3 DNA sequence: TGTGCCAGCAGCGTCGATGTTGGAATTTGGGATACGCAGTATTTT.

The V call is TRBV6-5, the J call TRBJ2-7; no definite D call. V was pared by 4 bases and J by 2 bases, with 6 bases between. CDR1 is MNHEY and CDR2 is SVGAGI in the germline V gene. The CDR3 loop spans 12 amino acids. CDR3 sequence: CASSSGPYEQYF. The DNA of the CDR3 is TGTGCCAGCAGTTCCGGGCCCTACGAGCAGTACTTC.

This clone has a handful of counts. The sample has other DNA sequences that encode this CDR3 too. This chain joins TRBV7-2 and TRBJ1-3, with unresolved D. The length of the CDR3 is 14 residues. Germline CDR1 is SGHTA and CDR2 is FQGNSA. V shed 1 base and J shed 0 bases, with 4 bases lying between them. CDR3: CASSLGGSGNTIYF. CDR3 bases: TGTGCCAGCAGCTTAGGGGGCTCTGGAAACACCATATATTTT.

J is TRBJ2-1 and V is TRBV29-1; 8 bases line up with TRBD2. Germline CDR1 and CDR2: SQVTM and ANQGSEA. Trimming removed 3 bases from V and 5 bases from J; junction bases left unmatched: 3. This CDR3 spans 13 amino acids. The CDR3 is CSVDAGGNNEQFF. The CDR3 DNA reads TGCAGCGTTGACGCGGGGGGTAACAATGAGCAGTTCTTC.

The J gene is TRBJ1-6, the V gene TRBV5-4, with TRBD1 matching 7 bases. J lost 6 bases, V lost 4 bases, and 10 bases had no gene match. The CDR3 has 16 residues. Looked up from germline, CDR1 is SGHNT and CDR2 is YYREEE (reference sequence). The chain's CDR3 is CASSVQRTGGNSPLHF. CDR3 nucleotides: TGTGCCAGCAGCGTACAGCGGACAGGCGGTAATTCACCCCTCCACTTT. Full variable domain (remainder filled in from reference TRBV5-4 and TRBJ1-6): ETGVTQSPTHLIKTRGQQVTLRCSSQSGHNTVSWYQQALGQGPQFIFQYYREEENGRGNFPPRFSGLQFPNYSSELNVNALELDDSALYLCASSVQRTGGNSPLHFGNGTRLTVT.

This chain joins TRBV7-2 and TRBJ2-2, with 7 bases aligning to TRBD2. This CDR3 spans 16 amino acids. Germline CDR1 SGHTA, CDR2 FQGNSA. The trim removed 3 bases at V and 4 bases at J, leaving 8 bases unmatched. The CDR3 region has the DNA TGTGCCAGCAGCTTTCCCGGAGGCGGGGGCACCGGGGAGCTGTTTTTT. It specifies CASSFPGGGGTGELFF.

The chain couples TRBV4-2 to TRBJ2-7; D is undetermined. Trimming left V 1 base short and J 0 bases short, with 13 bases between. Germline CDR1 is LGHNA and CDR2 is YNFKEQ. The CDR3 is made up of 16 amino acids. The CDR3 DNA is TGTGCCAGCAGCCAAGCCGGAGCTGAGTACTCCTACGAGCAGTACTTC. Translated: CASSQAGAEYSYEQYF.

The V and J genes are TRBV2 and TRBJ1-6; D unresolved. V was clipped by 4 bases and J by 9 bases, with 7 bases between them. The CDR3 is 12 amino acids. Germline CDR1 and CDR2: SNHLY and FYNNEI. CDR3 sequence reads: CASSGPGSPLHF. As DNA, the CDR3 is TGTGCCAGCAGTGGTCCGGGTTCACCCCTCCACTTT.

The CDR3 sequence: CASSVTGARVSGNTIYF. The CDR3 DNA follows: TGTGCCAGCAGCGTCACGGGGGCGAGGGTCTCTGGAAACACCATATATTTT. J is TRBJ1-3 and V is TRBV9, with D maybe TRBD1 (6 bases). V lost 2 bases and J lost 0, with 15 bases in between. The CDR3 runs to 17 residues. Germline loops: CDR1 SGDLS, CDR2 YYNGEE.

The chain joins TRBV27 to TRBJ2-7; 8 bases are shared with TRBD1. This CDR3 region has 15 residues. CDR1 and CDR2 from the germline V gene are MNHEY and SMNVEV (reference sequence). The J segment lost 1 base and the V segment lost 5 bases, leaving 7 bases of the junction unmatched. The CDR3 DNA reads as TGTGCCAGCAGTACAGGACAGGGTTATTCCTACGAGCAGTACTTC. Translation gives CASSTGQGYSYEQYF.

The chain uses TRBV2 and TRBJ1-5; D ambiguous. This CDR3 has 12 residues. V gave up 3 bases and J gave up 12 bases, with 12 bases separating them. Germline values: CDR1 SNHLY, CDR2 FYNNEI. This CDR3 is CASSEGGPHQHF. In nucleotides, the CDR3 is TGTGCCAGCAGTGAGGGAGGGCCGCACCAGCATTTT.

This chain joins TRBV14 and TRBJ1-2; perhaps TRBD1 as D (6 bases). The CDR3 is 14 amino acids. The germline CDR1 and CDR2 sequences are SGHDN and FVKESK. Deletions cut 1 base from V and 4 bases from J, with 10 bases between. This CDR3 reads CASSQVRQVYGYTF. CDR3 nucleotides: TGTGCCAGCAGCCAAGTAAGACAGGTCTATGGCTACACCTTC.

The chain is built from TRBV5-4 and TRBJ1-2, with a weak D call TRBD1 (6 bases). The CDR3 is 15 amino acids. V lost 1 base and J 5 bases, leaving 15 bases between the germline ends. Germline V gives CDR1 SGHNT, CDR2 YYREEE (reference sequence). For the CDR3, the DNA is TGTGCCAGCAGCTTGTTACAGGGTAGGCCATATGGCTACACCTTC. Translating it yields CASSLLQGRPYGYTF. Full variable domain (missing parts from reference TRBV5-4 and TRBJ1-2): ETGVTQSPTHLIKTRGQQVTLRCSSQSGHNTVSWYQQALGQGPQFIFQYYREEENGRGNFPPRFSGLQFPNYSSELNVNALELDDSALYLCASSLLQGRPYGYTFGSGTRLTVV.

Here the CDR3 DNA reads TGTGCCAGCACCACAGACAGGGCCGGGGGCTACACCTTC. This sequence encodes CASTTDRAGGYTF. The gene calls are TRBV2 and TRBJ1-2, with 7 bases lining up with TRBD1. The germline CDR1 and CDR2 sequences are SNHLY and FYNNEI. V was clipped by 7 bases and J by 8 bases; unmatched bases: 10. The CDR3 covers 13 residues.

The chain employs TRBV9 and TRBJ2-7, with unresolved D. Germline CDR1 SGDLS, CDR2 YYNGEE. Trimming pared 0 bases from V and 2 bases from J, leaving 9 bases between. The length of the CDR3 is 14 residues. CDR3 amino acids: CASSVDHDTYEQYF. The CDR3 DNA follows: TGTGCCAGCAGCGTAGATCACGACACCTACGAGCAGTACTTC.

The chain joins TRBV6-6 to TRBJ1-1, with 9 bases identical to TRBD1. The CDR3 is 13 residues long. CDR1 is MNHNY and CDR2 is SVGAGI in the germline V gene (reference sequence). Unmatched junction bases numbered 4, after V lost 6 bases and J lost 5 bases. The CDR3, as DNA: TGTGCCAGCAGGACAGGGGGGCGGACTGAAGCTTTCTTT. It encodes CASRTGGRTEAFF.

The chain is built from TRBV5-1 and TRBJ2-1, with 11 nucleotides matching TRBD1. The V gene's germline CDR1 is SGHRS and CDR2 YFSETQ. V lost 4 bases, J lost 7 bases, and 10 bases stayed unmatched. The CDR3 extends over 16 amino acids. The CDR3 region is CASSLGQGAFGNEQFF. The CDR3 DNA reads TGCGCCAGCAGCCTCGGACAGGGGGCTTTTGGGAATGAGCAGTTCTTC.